Listed below are T cell receptor beta chains from one sample, sequenced in a study of blood T cell repertoires in COVID-19. Produced via immunoSEQ multiplex PCR; TCRdb's table is partial and in-frame only. The repertoire has just under 90,000 clones, 85% to 95% of them found once; the top ten carry approximately 1.8%. The specimen sequenced was peripheral blood. The source is a man aged 55 to 70 with acute or convalescent COVID-19. The CDR3 runs from the conserved cysteine through the conserved F or W.

j_call v_call cdr3_length cdr3_aa
TRBJ1-4 TRBV19 18 CASTLGQGIGNSNEKLFF
TRBJ1-5 TRBV19 13 CASNLGVGQPQHF
TRBJ2-3 TRBV27 23 CASRPPQPAVSVMDSPHTDTQYF
TRBJ2-2 TRBV4-3 16 CASSQGTGANTGELFF
TRBJ2-1 TRBV18 14 CASSFSGTGIEQFF
TRBJ1-5 TRBV6-2/TRBV6-3 16 CASSGAGGSSNQPQHF
TRBJ1-5 TRBV6-5 15 CASSSQGYSNQPQHF
TRBJ1-1 TRBV6-2/TRBV6-3 14 CASGPQGPLTEAFF
TRBJ2-1 TRBV5-1 16 CASSLVPSGSLNEQFF
TRBJ1-1 TRBV5-1 18 CASSLARTGIGMNTEAFF
TRBJ1-5 TRBV19 15 CASSPRGGGNQPQHF
TRBJ2-5 TRBV11-2 15 CASSLEAGDSETQYF
TRBJ1-6 TRBV7-2 15 CASSPRDSLNSPLHF
TRBJ2-7 TRBV19 16 CASSGLAWGSSYEQYF
TRBJ2-1 TRBV7-2 15 CASSLMGQLNNEQFF
TRBJ1-5 TRBV6-2/TRBV6-3 15 CASSPDGANDQPQHF
TRBJ2-7 TRBV11-3 14 CASSVPGTEWGQYF
TRBJ2-1 TRBV5-1 13 CASSPGQDNEQFF
TRBJ1-3 TRBV14 13 CASSWASGNTIYF
TRBJ2-3 TRBV4-1 16 CASSQDGSGRLDTQYF
TRBJ2-7 TRBV6-2/TRBV6-3 17 CASSYTTTGLQMYEQYF
TRBJ2-5 TRBV7-2 15 CASSLSGTGEETQYF
TRBJ1-3 TRBV14 15 CASSPRQGYGNTIYF
TRBJ2-4 TRBV9 15 CASSPRGTTKNIQYF
TRBJ2-3 TRBV29-1 13 CSVGPSVTDTQYF
TRBJ2-7 TRBV6-5 15 CASSRLAGGAYEQYF
TRBJ1-6 TRBV10-3 14 CAITTGSSNSPLHF
TRBJ2-2 TRBV21-1 15 CANLPGLAGTGELFF
TRBJ2-4 TRBV7-8 16 CASSRGTSGRWDIQYF
TRBJ2-7 TRBV28 11 CASTDRAEQYF
TRBJ1-2 TRBV11-3 14 CASSLGQGNYGYTF
TRBJ2-1 TRBV4-3 18 CASSPTSATGTGGDEQFF
TRBJ1-6 TRBV19 18 CASSITGQGLDNNSPLHF
TRBJ1-4 TRBV4-2 14 CASSQLAFNEKLFF
TRBJ1-2 TRBV6-5 15 CASSYRDRGLEGYTF
TRBJ2-1 TRBV7-9 16 CASSHRVTSSYNEQFF
TRBJ2-3 TRBV7-7 16 CASSCLAGKLTDTQYF
TRBJ1-1 TRBV4-2 14 CASSPPDRNTEAFF
TRBJ2-1 TRBV27 13 CASSPNRVNEQFF
TRBJ1-5 TRBV4-3 15 CASSQEVEVNQPQHF
TRBJ2-1 TRBV27 15 CASTVAGGVNDEQFF
TRBJ1-2 TRBV7-2 14 CASSALGGFYGYTF
TRBJ1-1 TRBV7-9 15 CASSASRTDSSEAFF
TRBJ1-4 TRBV5-1 15 CASSLGGPNNEKLFF